The entry below gives a single T cell receptor beta chain sequence along with its context. The sample is drawn from a study of glioma-infiltrating T cells after dendritic cell vaccination. The overall study: Between about 2003 and 2013, patients got autologous tumor lysate-pulsed dendritic cell vaccines.

The CDR3 consists of 13 residues. CDR1 is SGHTA and CDR2 is FQGNSA in the germline V gene. Trimming removed 7 bases at V and 1 base at J, with 7 bases between. Amplification used 60 V beta primers and 13 J beta primers. Generated by immunoSEQ multiplex PCR, the TCRdb table keeps only in-frame clones and is missing some. The sample yields 65,000 to 90,000 clones, around 79% seen once. This material consisted of blood, taken before dendritic cell vaccination. The source is a human donor with glioblastoma. This rearrangement joins TRBV7-2 to TRBJ2-2, with a possible D match to TRBD2 (6 bases). CDR3 loop: CASTGGNTGELFF. The CDR3 bases are TGTGCCAGCACCGGGGGGAACACCGGGGAGCTGTTTTTT.